This TCR beta chain comes out of a study of technical replicates of blood from several donors. V dropped 0 bases and J dropped 1 base, with 13 bases sitting between them. The germline gives CDR1 MNHEY, CDR2 SMNVEV (reference sequence). The CDR3 is made up of 17 amino acids. TCRdb's table, derived via immunoSEQ multiplex PCR, lists solely in-frame clones and lacks some. The sample gives about 76,000 clones, around 94% of which show up once; approximately 0.4% is in the top ten. The clonotype comes from a human donor in good health. The sequenced sample consisted of T cells isolated from PBMCs. The chain carries TRBV27 and TRBJ1-5; no clear D gene. CDR3 DNA sequence: TGTGCCAGCAGTTTATCGATCGCAGCGGGCAGCAATCAGCCCCAGCATTTT. It is translated as CASSLSIAAGSNQPQHF.